Listed here are 18 T cell receptor beta chains from one sample, sequenced in a study of blood T cell repertoires in COVID-19. Profiling relied on immunoSEQ multiplex PCR, and the TCRdb table lists in-frame clones only, not all of them. The repertoire holds 120,000 or so clones, with approximately 80% as singletons. The sequencing sample was made of peripheral blood. Receptors were obtained from a man aged 65 to 85 with acute or convalescent COVID-19.

The chain joins TRBV19 to TRBJ2-1; 7 bases agree with TRBD2. The CDR3 consists of 19 residues. Germline assignment: CDR1 LNHDA and CDR2 SQIVND (reference sequence). With V trimmed by 3 bases and J by 0 bases, 14 bases remained unmatched. In nucleotides, the CDR3 is TGTGCCAGTAGTATTAAAGCGGGGCCATGGCTCCGCTCCTACAATGAGCAGTTCTTC. The encoded protein is CASSIKAGPWLRSYNEQFF.

The chain's CDR3 is CASSPLGRASTDTQYF. CDR3 coding DNA: TGTGCCAGTAGTCCCCTTGGCAGGGCCAGCACAGATACGCAGTATTTT. The V gene is TRBV19, the J gene TRBJ2-3, with D tentatively TRBD1 (5 bases). Trimming shortened V by 5 bases and J by 0 bases, and 15 bases separated the two germline ends. The V gene's germline CDR1 is LNHDA and CDR2 SQIVND (reference sequence). The CDR3 has 16 amino acids.

The chain links TRBV6-2 or TRBV6-3 to TRBJ2-1; D perhaps matches TRBD2 (6 bases). This CDR3 region has 18 residues. Germline V gene data show CDR1 as MNHEY and CDR2 as SVGEGT. V was shortened by 0 bases and J by 2 bases, with 17 bases between the two germline ends. The CDR3 DNA reads as TGTGCCAGCAGTTACTCGATGAATCTTGGCGGGGCCTACAATGAGCAGTTCTTC. Encoded protein: CASSYSMNLGGAYNEQFF.

V and J are TRBV12-3 or TRBV12-4 and TRBJ1-1; D perhaps matches TRBD1 (5 bases). The length of the CDR3 is 13 residues. V was pared by 6 bases and J by 1 base, with 9 bases between. The chain's CDR3 is CASRETENTEAFF. The CDR3 nucleotides read TGTGCCAGCAGGGAGACAGAGAACACTGAAGCTTTCTTT.

This sequence joins TRBV5-1 and TRBJ2-5; 8 positions match TRBD2. J lost 4 bases, V lost 0 bases, and 5 bases had no gene match. This CDR3 contains 15 residues. The germline V gene has CDR1 SGHRS and CDR2 YFSETQ. CDR3 sequence (DNA): TGCGCCAGCAGCTTGGTACCGGGACTAGGAGAGACCCAGTACTTC. Residues: CASSLVPGLGETQYF.

This clone was observed once. The sample holds other DNA sequences that translate to the same CDR3. This chain uses TRBV4-2 with TRBJ1-4; no definite D call. V gave up 0 bases and J gave up 3 bases, with 8 bases separating them. The CDR3 length is 15 residues. Germline V gene sequence: CDR1 LGHNA, CDR2 YNFKEQ. CDR3 DNA sequence: TGTGCCAGCAGCCAAGATCCCGGGTCTAATGAAAAACTGTTTTTT. It specifies CASSQDPGSNEKLFF.

The chain combines TRBV6-5 with TRBJ1-2, with 7 bases fitting TRBD1. V was pared by 8 bases and J by 1 base, with 10 bases of the junction left unmatched. Germline V gene lookup returns CDR1 MNHEY and CDR2 SVGAGI. The CDR3 is 15 amino acids. CDR3 in amino acids: CASGFGTALNYGYTF. Here the CDR3 DNA reads TGTGCCAGCGGATTTGGGACAGCGCTTAACTATGGCTACACCTTC.

The chain recombines TRBV4-1 with TRBJ1-2, with 7 bases aligning to TRBD1. Germline-derived CDR1 and CDR2 are MGHRA and YSYEKL. The CDR3 runs to 15 residues. The trim removed 2 bases at V and 4 bases at J, leaving 7 bases unmatched. The CDR3 spells CASSQRDREFYGYTF. CDR3 DNA: TGCGCCAGCAGCCAACGGGACAGAGAATTCTATGGCTACACCTTC.

The chain combines TRBV2 with TRBJ2-3; 10 nucleotides match TRBD1. J was trimmed by 4 bases and V by 9 bases; bases with no gene match: 7. There are 14 residues in the CDR3. Germline values: CDR1 SNHLY, CDR2 FYNNEI. In DNA form, the CDR3 reads TGTGCCAGTTCCGGGACAGGGGTGGCAGATACGCAGTATTTT. Its protein product is CASSGTGVADTQYF.

This chain connects TRBV6-6 to TRBJ2-7; 12 positions agree with TRBD1. The J segment lost 6 bases and the V segment lost 1 base, leaving 4 bases of the junction unmatched. The V gene's germline CDR1 is MNHNY and CDR2 SVGAGI (reference sequence). This CDR3 contains 15 residues. CDR3 coding DNA: TGTGCCAGCAGTTACTTGGGACAGGGGGCGAGCGAGCAGTACTTC. As protein: CASSYLGQGASEQYF.

The rearrangement links TRBV7-2 to TRBJ1-4; TRBD1 aligns across 8 bases. The germline V gene has CDR1 SGHTA and CDR2 FQGNSA. J gave up 8 bases and V 2 bases, and 7 bases lay outside the gene matches. The CDR3 extends over 15 amino acids. The CDR3 bases are TGTGCCAGCAGCTTAACCGGACAGGGAAGGGAAAAACTGTTTTTT. Its translation: CASSLTGQGREKLFF.

The V call is TRBV10-3, the J call TRBJ1-1, with 8 nucleotides matching TRBD1. This CDR3 comprises 14 residues. The junction had 5 bases not matched to a gene; V was cut back by 5 bases and J by 3 bases. Germline values: CDR1 ENHRY, CDR2 SYGVKD. CDR3 DNA sequence: TGTGCCATCAGTCAGACAGGGGCGTACACTGAAGCTTTCTTT. It encodes CAISQTGAYTEAFF.

J is TRBJ1-2 and V is TRBV3-1 (or the pseudogene TRBV3-2); 7 positions agree with TRBD1. This CDR3 is 16 amino acids long. V lost 1 base to trimming and J lost 8 bases; unmatched junction nucleotides: 13. Germline V gene data show CDR1 as LGHDT and CDR2 as YNNKEL (reference sequence). CDR3 coding DNA: TGTGCCAGCAGCCAAGTGACGACAGGGAGGTTCCGGGGCTACACCTTC. Translating gives CASSQVTTGRFRGYTF.

The chain joins TRBV4-1 to TRBJ1-3, with unresolved D. This CDR3 spans 15 amino acids. V was clipped by 8 bases and J by 0 bases, with 14 bases between them. Germline-derived CDR1 and CDR2 are MGHRA and YSYEKL. The CDR3 reads CASSLIILSGNTIYF. CDR3 sequence (DNA): TGCGCCAGCTCCCTAATCATCCTCTCTGGAAACACCATATATTTT.

The J gene is TRBJ2-3, the V gene TRBV19; D possibly corresponds to TRBD1 (6 bases). The germline V and J ends were trimmed by 6 bases and 1 base, with 14 bases remaining between them. In germline, CDR1 is LNHDA, CDR2 SQIVND (reference sequence). The CDR3 consists of 15 residues. The CDR3 sequence: CASRSGVWGTDTQYF. CDR3 coding DNA: TGTGCCAGTAGGTCAGGGGTGTGGGGCACAGATACGCAGTATTTT.

This chain connects TRBV23-1 to TRBJ1-2; TRBD1 matches 8 bases. TRBV23-1 is an ORF, and what it does is uncertain. V shed 3 bases, J shed 8 bases, and the junction held 5 bases outside the gene matches. The CDR3 spans 13 residues. CDR3 region: CASSHTRGLGYTF. CDR3 coding DNA: TGCGCCAGCAGTCACACCAGGGGGCTCGGCTACACCTTC.

The rearrangement links TRBV3-1 (or the pseudogene TRBV3-2) to TRBJ1-5; D call uncertain. The CDR3 runs 13 residues. The germline V gene has CDR1 LGHDT and CDR2 YNNKEL (reference sequence). V lost 4 bases to trimming and J lost 2 bases, with 6 bases between them. CDR3 amino acids: CASSRSGNQPQHF. The CDR3 DNA follows: TGTGCCAGCAGCCGGTCGGGCAATCAGCCCCAGCATTTT.

The V gene is TRBV10-3, the J gene TRBJ1-2, with D perhaps TRBD1 (5 bases). The V end was cut by 10 bases, the J end by 4 bases, with 16 bases between. The germline V gene has CDR1 ENHRY and CDR2 SYGVKD. The CDR3 covers 13 residues. The CDR3 loop reads CATGREGSYGYTF. The CDR3 DNA sequence: TGTGCCACGGGCAGGGAAGGGTCCTATGGCTACACCTTC.